This TCR beta chain originates from a study of technical replicates of blood from a few donors. Germline-derived CDR1 and CDR2 are MNHEY and SMNVEV (reference sequence). J lost 10 bases, V lost 6 bases, and 11 bases had no gene match. The CDR3 totals 15 residues. Sequenced by immunoSEQ multiplex PCR; TCRdb stores in-frame clones only, minus some. The sample contains tens of thousands of clones, about 96% of which appear only once. The chain has TRBV27 and TRBJ2-1; 11 nucleotides match TRBD2. The sample was T cells isolated from PBMCs. The TCR comes from a human donor in good health. The CDR3 region has the DNA TGTGCCAGCAGCACACTAGCGGGAGCTAACTTAGAGCAGTTCTTC. Its translation: CASSTLAGANLEQFF.